The 29 T cell receptor beta chains reported below all come from one sample, sequenced in a study of blood T cell repertoires in COVID-19. TCRdb's copy holds only in-frame clones and misses some; the assay was immunoSEQ multiplex PCR. The sample includes roughly 250,000 clones, 87% of them seen just once. Sequenced: PBMCs or T cells enriched from blood (not recorded which). These receptors came from a woman in her twenties or thirties with acute COVID-19.

The chain recombines TRBV13 with TRBJ2-7; TRBD2 matches at 10 bases. The germline gives CDR1 PRHDT, CDR2 FYEKMQ (reference sequence). Losses at the gene ends were 5 bases for V and 0 bases for J; bases not matched to a gene: 4. CDR3 length equals 15 residues. As DNA, the CDR3 is TGTGCCAGCAGCCCGAGGACTAGCGGCTCCTACGAGCAGTACTTC. Translating gives CASSPRTSGSYEQYF.

Of note for this clone: The same CDR3 is also encoded by other DNA sequences in this sample. The chain combines TRBV5-6 with TRBJ1-2; TRBD1 aligns across 7 bases. Germline V gives CDR1 SGHDT, CDR2 YYEEEE. The CDR3 is made up of 14 amino acids. J gave up 4 bases and V 0 bases, and 3 bases lay outside the gene matches. The CDR3 here is CASSLEAGGYGYTF. As DNA, the CDR3 is TGTGCCAGCAGCTTGGAGGCAGGGGGCTATGGCTACACCTTC.

This chain uses TRBV13 with TRBJ2-5, with D perhaps matching TRBD2 (5 bases). This CDR3 has 15 residues. The V end lost 4 bases, the J end lost 5 bases, and 17 bases lay between the germline ends. Germline V gene sequence: CDR1 PRHDT, CDR2 FYEKMQ (reference sequence). CDR3 sequence (DNA): TGTGCCAGCAGCTCCTTGGAGAGCGGTAGGGAGACCCAGTACTTC. As protein: CASSSLESGRETQYF.

In DNA form, the CDR3 reads TGTGCCAGCTCAGTAGAAGCCAATGAGCAGTTCTTC. As protein: CASSVEANEQFF. This chain uses TRBV18 with TRBJ2-1, with D unresolved. The CDR3 is made up of 12 amino acids. Germline V lookup: CDR1 KGHSH, CDR2 LQKENI. The V end lost 5 bases, the J end lost 6 bases, and 8 bases lay between the germline ends.

The chain has TRBV7-8 and TRBJ1-3, with D unclear. Trimming shortened V by 5 bases and J by 7 bases, and 12 bases separated the two germline ends. This CDR3 spans 13 amino acids. Germline CDR1 SGHVS, CDR2 FQNEAQ. In DNA form, the CDR3 reads TGTGCCAGCAGCGCAGGAGGAACGAACACCATATATTTT. Translated, it gives CASSAGGTNTIYF.

The chain carries TRBV3-1 (or the pseudogene TRBV3-2) and TRBJ1-6; 8 bases are shared with TRBD1. The germline V gene has CDR1 LGHDT and CDR2 YNNKEL (reference sequence). This CDR3 is built from 15 residues. Trimming cost V 1 base and J 10 bases; bases outside gene matches: 6. The CDR3 reads CASSQGTGKGSPLHF. In DNA, the CDR3 is TGTGCCAGCAGCCAAGGGACAGGGAAAGGCTCACCCCTCCACTTT.

The V call is TRBV4-1, the J call TRBJ1-5; D is possibly TRBD1 (5 bases). Germline values: CDR1 MGHRA, CDR2 YSYEKL. The CDR3 is made up of 16 amino acids. V was cut by 0 bases and J by 7 bases, with 16 bases left in between. In DNA form, the CDR3 reads TGCGCCAGCAGCCAAGATCAGGCAGGGTCAGGGCAGCCCCAGCATTTT. Translation: CASSQDQAGSGQPQHF.

The V and J genes are TRBV6-5 and TRBJ1-1, with D possibly matching TRBD1 (6 bases). Trimming removed 3 bases from V and 2 bases from J, with 16 bases in between. Germline loops: CDR1 MNHEY, CDR2 SVGAGI. CDR3 length: 16 amino acids. The CDR3 loop is CASSYSGLGGNTEAFF. The CDR3 DNA sequence: TGTGCCAGCAGTTATTCCGGGCTAGGGGGAAACACTGAAGCTTTCTTT.

This clone came up a few times. This chain uses TRBV11-3 with TRBJ2-3; D is possibly TRBD2 (6 bases). Germline V lookup: CDR1 SGHNT, CDR2 YENEEA. The CDR3 spans 11 residues. The V and J ends lost 5 bases and 8 bases respectively, with 8 bases between them. The CDR3 bases are TGTGCCAGCAGCGCCGGGGGTACGCAGTATTTT. Protein product: CASSAGGTQYF.

This chain links TRBV21-1 with TRBJ1-2. TRBV21-1 is noted as a pseudogene. The CDR3 is 17 amino acids. This CDR3 reads CASSKVFQSYRGIGYTF. The CDR3 DNA follows: TGTGCCAGCAGCAAGGTATTCCAATCTTACCGGGGTATCGGCTACACCTTC.

This clone has only one observation. V and J are TRBV7-2 and TRBJ2-3; TRBD2 is a possible D gene (5 bases). The CDR3 runs to 12 residues. Germline lookup yields CDR1 SGHTA and CDR2 FQGNSA. The V end was cut by 2 bases, the J end by 9 bases, with 9 bases between. The CDR3 loop reads CASSLTGFTQYF. CDR3 DNA: TGTGCCAGCAGCTTAACGGGATTCACGCAGTATTTT.

This clone was observed once. The V gene is TRBV28, the J gene TRBJ1-2, with 8 bases that match TRBD1. The length of the CDR3 is 15 residues. V was pared by 4 bases and J by 7 bases, with 11 bases of the junction left unmatched. The germline gives CDR1 MDHEN, CDR2 SYDVKM. The CDR3, as DNA: TGTGCCAGCAGTTCTTACCCCGACAGGGGCGGTGGCTACACCTTC. Protein product: CASSSYPDRGGGYTF.

This chain links TRBV20-1 with TRBJ1-6; D remains unclear. This CDR3 has 11 amino acids. Germline CDR1 is DFQATT and CDR2 is SNEGSKA (reference sequence). V dropped 4 bases and J dropped 10 bases, with 8 bases sitting between them. CDR3 nucleotide sequence: TGCAGTGCTATAGCACTCTCACCCCTCCACTTT. Translation: CSAIALSPLHF.

CDR3 nucleotides: TGTGCCAGTAGTGTTCTAGCGGGGGGGGTCACAGATACGCAGTATTTT. Residues: CASSVLAGGVTDTQYF. The J gene is TRBJ2-3, the V gene TRBV19, with 12 nucleotides matching TRBD2. The CDR3 has 16 residues. Germline trimming cut 5 bases from V and 2 bases from J; bases unmatched to any gene: 5. CDR1 is LNHDA, CDR2 SQIVND, per germline (reference sequence).

The rearrangement links TRBV4-1 to TRBJ2-3, with 10 nucleotides matching TRBD2. The germline gives CDR1 MGHRA, CDR2 YSYEKL. This CDR3 is 19 amino acids long. Unmatched junction bases numbered 13, after V lost 4 bases and J lost 0 bases. CDR3 loop: CASSPDWTSGALSTDTQYF. CDR3 DNA: TGCGCCAGCAGCCCGGATTGGACTAGCGGCGCCCTTAGCACAGATACGCAGTATTTT.

The chain links TRBV4-3 to TRBJ2-2; perhaps TRBD2 as D (5 bases). This CDR3 region has 16 residues. The V gene lost 0 bases and the J gene lost 4 bases, with 12 bases spanning the gap. Germline V lookup: CDR1 LGHNA, CDR2 YSLEER. Written as DNA, the CDR3 is TGCGCCAGCAGCCAAGATAGAGGGTACGGCACCGGGGAGCTGTTTTTT. Translation gives CASSQDRGYGTGELFF.

The chain recombines TRBV6-5 with TRBJ2-5; D possibly corresponds to TRBD1 (6 bases). Germline V gene data show CDR1 as MNHEY and CDR2 as SVGAGI. The CDR3 length is 13 residues. The germline V and J ends were trimmed by 6 bases and 4 bases, with 12 bases remaining between them. The CDR3: CASSSGVSETQYF. In nucleotides, the CDR3 is TGTGCCAGCAGCTCAGGGGTTTCAGAGACCCAGTACTTC.

V gene TRBV9 combines with J gene TRBJ1-3, with 10 nucleotides matching TRBD1. The CDR3 is 14 residues long. The junction had 0 bases not matched to a gene; V was cut back by 3 bases and J by 3 bases. The germline CDR1 and CDR2 sequences are SGDLS and YYNGEE. Here the CDR3 reads CASSGTGGGNTIYF. The DNA for the CDR3 is TGTGCCAGCAGCGGGACAGGGGGTGGAAACACCATATATTTT.

This chain links TRBV28 with TRBJ1-6; 8 nucleotides align to TRBD1. The length of the CDR3 is 12 residues. Losses at the gene ends were 8 bases for V and 7 bases for J; bases not matched to a gene: 1. Germline V gives CDR1 MDHEN, CDR2 SYDVKM. The CDR3 spells CASGQGNSPLHF. Here the CDR3 DNA reads TGTGCCAGCGGACAGGGAAATTCACCCCTCCACTTT. Full variable domain (outside the CDR3, taken from reference TRBV28 and TRBJ1-6): DVKVTQSSRYLVKRTGEKVFLECVQDMDHENMFWYRQDPGLGLRLIYFSYDVKMKEKGDIPEGYSVSREKKERFSLILESASTNQTSMYLCASGQGNSPLHFGNGTRLTVT.

V usage is TRBV21-1 and J usage is TRBJ1-2. TRBV21-1 is described as a pseudogene. The CDR3 has 15 amino acids. CDR3 sequence reads: CASSKEQRGGYGYTF. The DNA of the CDR3 is TGTGCCAGCAGCAAAGAACAGAGGGGGGGCTATGGCTACACCTTC.

The gene calls are TRBV28 and TRBJ2-3; 14 positions match TRBD2. Germline V CDR1 and CDR2: MDHEN, SYDVKM. This CDR3 is built from 16 residues. V lost 2 bases to trimming and J lost 5 bases; unmatched junction nucleotides: 3. CDR3 nucleotide sequence: TGTGCCAGCAGTTTAGGACTAGCGGGGGGAGGAGATACGCAGTATTTT. Translation gives CASSLGLAGGGDTQYF.

The J gene is TRBJ2-4, the V gene TRBV2, with 8 nucleotides matching TRBD2. Germline CDR1 is SNHLY and CDR2 is FYNNEI. The CDR3 runs to 15 residues. Trimming took 7 bases from V and 1 from J; bases not matched to a gene: 6. CDR3 sequence reads: CASKRGGGAKNIQYF. The CDR3 nucleotides read TGTGCCAGCAAGCGGGGCGGGGGGGCCAAAAACATTCAGTACTTC.

To note about this clone: One end of the junction is discordant with germline, which a read error may explain. J is TRBJ1-6 and V is TRBV30, with D uncertain. Per the germline V gene, CDR1 is GTSNPN and CDR2 is SVGIG (reference sequence). The CDR3 is 14 residues long. The CDR3 nucleotides read TGTGCCGGGAGAGGGAGCTCCTATAATTCACCCCTCCACTTT. Protein product: CAGRGSSYNSPLHF.

The chain uses TRBV10-2 and TRBJ1-3; TRBD1 matches at 9 bases. J lost 3 bases, V lost 4 bases, and 4 bases had no gene match. This CDR3 has 15 amino acids. Germline CDR1 is WSHSY and CDR2 is SAAADI. CDR3 protein: CASSVQGAGGNTIYF. The CDR3, as DNA: TGCGCCAGCAGTGTACAGGGGGCAGGTGGAAACACCATATATTTT.

The chain uses TRBV7-6 and TRBJ2-1; possible D gene TRBD1, 6 bases. Trimming pared 5 bases from V and 0 bases from J, leaving 14 bases between. Germline V gene lookup returns CDR1 SGHVS and CDR2 FNYEAQ. The CDR3 consists of 16 residues. This CDR3 is CASSPGQLSSYNEQFF. As DNA, the CDR3 is TGTGCCAGCAGCCCCGGACAGCTTAGCTCCTACAATGAGCAGTTCTTC.

In DNA, the CDR3 is TGTGCCAGCGGATCGGGTCCCTCACCCCTCCACTTT. It yields the protein CASGSGPSPLHF. The chain is built from TRBV27 and TRBJ1-6; D uncertain. The germline V gene encodes CDR1 MNHEY and CDR2 SMNVEV (reference sequence). V was shortened by 8 bases and J by 10 bases, with 12 bases between the two germline ends. The CDR3 runs 12 residues.

CDR3 sequence (DNA): TGTGCCACCAGCAGGAGGGACTTCTTGAACACTGAAGCTTTCTTT. Translating it yields CATSRRDFLNTEAFF. This chain links TRBV15 with TRBJ1-1; D may be TRBD1 (5 bases). The CDR3 contains 15 residues. V was trimmed by 3 bases and J by 0 bases, leaving 11 bases between them. Germline V gene data show CDR1 as LNHNV and CDR2 as YYDKDF (reference sequence).

The V gene is TRBV5-4, the J gene TRBJ2-1; 9 nucleotides agree with TRBD1. Germline values: CDR1 SGHNT, CDR2 YYREEE (reference sequence). The CDR3 length is 15 residues. Unmatched junction bases numbered 6, after V lost 4 bases and J lost 4 bases. The DNA for the CDR3 is TGTGCCAGCAGCCAAGGGACAGGGACATACAATGAGCAGTTCTTC. This codes for CASSQGTGTYNEQFF.

Only one count was recorded for this clone. The chain uses TRBV7-3 and TRBJ2-7; 11 bases map to TRBD2. Losses at the gene ends were 5 bases for V and 2 bases for J; bases not matched to a gene: 5. The germline CDR1 and CDR2 sequences are SGHTA and FQGTGA. CDR3 length: 15 residues. CDR3 loop: CASSRGTSGPYEQYF. The CDR3 coding sequence is TGTGCCAGCAGCCGCGGGACTAGCGGACCCTACGAGCAGTACTTC.